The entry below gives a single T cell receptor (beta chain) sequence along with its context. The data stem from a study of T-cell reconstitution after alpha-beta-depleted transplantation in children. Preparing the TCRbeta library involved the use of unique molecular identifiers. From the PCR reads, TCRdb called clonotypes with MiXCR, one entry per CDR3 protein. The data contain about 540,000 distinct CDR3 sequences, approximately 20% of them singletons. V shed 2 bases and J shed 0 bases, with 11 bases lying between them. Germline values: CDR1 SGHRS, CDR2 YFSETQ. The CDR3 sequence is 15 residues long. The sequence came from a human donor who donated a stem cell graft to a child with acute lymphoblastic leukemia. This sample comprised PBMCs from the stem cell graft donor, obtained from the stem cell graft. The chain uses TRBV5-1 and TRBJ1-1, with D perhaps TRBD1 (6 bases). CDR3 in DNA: TGCGCCAGCAGCTTCAGGGGTGGGATGAACACTGAAGCTTTCTTT. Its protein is CASSFRGGMNTEAFF.